The text below deals with one T cell receptor beta chain. Produced via immunoSEQ multiplex PCR; TCRdb's table is partial and in-frame only. In the table there are about 230,000 clones, approximately 84% of which are singletons. The ends were cut back, 0 bases at V and 5 bases at J, with 13 bases in the middle. Germline CDR1 SGHTA, CDR2 FQGTGA. There are 15 residues in the CDR3. These data belong to a study of blood T cell repertoires in COVID-19. The genes are TRBV7-3 and TRBJ2-5; D possibly corresponds to TRBD2 (6 bases). Sequencing was carried out using peripheral blood. The clonotype originates from a man in his fifties with COVID-19, enrolled during active disease. CDR3 protein: CASSLTSSGAETQYF. The CDR3 bases are TGTGCCAGCAGCTTAACGTCGTCGGGAGCGGAGACCCAGTACTTC.